The 10 T cell receptor beta chains below all came from one sample that was sequenced in a study of T cell changes during pregnancy in multiple sclerosis (dated by TCRdb to the late 2010s). The library relied on the immunoSEQ multiplex PCR assay. The clones in this table, taken by TCRdb from immuneACCESS, are in-frame only. Not every clone is retained; where verified, under half of the shortfall comes from an unresolved V gene, and the cause of the rest is unknown. This sample is represented by over 45,000 clones; approximately 92% of them were singletons. Of the sample, around 2% falls within the top ten clones. The sequencing here drew on peripheral blood, taken in the third trimester of pregnancy. These receptors all come from a female donor with multiple sclerosis, enrolled in a pregnancy study.

CDR3 sequence: CASSPTGTSGEQYF. CDR3 DNA: TGTGCCAGCAGCCCAACCGGGACTAGCGGCGAGCAGTACTTC. This chain joins TRBV7-9 and TRBJ2-7, with 11 bases aligning to TRBD2. CDR1 SEHNR and CDR2 FQNEAQ come from the germline V gene (reference sequence). The CDR3 is 14 amino acids. V dropped 5 bases and J dropped 6; count of bases not matched to a gene: 6.

In DNA, the CDR3 is TGTGCCAGCAGTTTTGCCGGGTCTTTAGCCAAAAACATTCAGTACTTC. Translation: CASSFAGSLAKNIQYF. The chain uses TRBV28 and TRBJ2-4, with D uncertain. With 3 bases removed from V and 0 bases from J, the gap between germline ends came to 12 bases. Germline loops: CDR1 MDHEN, CDR2 SYDVKM. This CDR3 is built from 16 residues.

V gene TRBV19 combines with J gene TRBJ1-1; D is ambiguous. The CDR3 loop spans 14 amino acids. Germline V lookup: CDR1 LNHDA, CDR2 SQIVND (reference sequence). V lost 7 bases, J lost 0 bases, and 12 bases lay in between. CDR3 sequence reads: CASTRGALNTEAFF. The CDR3 DNA is TGTGCCAGTACCCGAGGCGCCTTGAACACTGAAGCTTTCTTT. The complete variable domain, with remaining parts taken from reference TRBV19 and TRBJ1-1, reads DGGITQSPKYLFRKEGQNVTLSCEQNLNHDAMYWYRQDPGQGLRLIYYSQIVNDFQKGDIAEGYSVSREKKESFPLTVTSAQKNPTAFYLCASTRGALNTEAFFGQGTRLTVV.

The chain uses TRBV9 and TRBJ2-1, with D possibly being TRBD1 (6 bases). Trimming cost V 3 bases and J 6 bases, with 13 bases left between them. The germline gives CDR1 SGDLS, CDR2 YYNGEE. This CDR3 region has 14 residues. CDR3 nucleotides: TGTGCCAGCAGCGGGGGTGGGACAACCAATGAGCAGTTCTTC. It specifies CASSGGGTTNEQFF.

The chain carries TRBV7-9 and TRBJ2-7; D is undetermined. The CDR3 totals 17 residues. Germline V lookup: CDR1 SEHNR, CDR2 FQNEAQ (reference sequence). Trimming shortened V by 5 bases and J by 0 bases, and 20 bases separated the two germline ends. The CDR3 loop reads CASSRPSTDSSSYEQYF. CDR3 DNA sequence: TGTGCCAGCAGCCGCCCGAGTACGGATTCTAGCTCCTACGAGCAGTACTTC.

The rearrangement uses TRBV19 and TRBJ2-4; a weak D match, TRBD2 (6 bases). Germline V gene lookup returns CDR1 LNHDA and CDR2 SQIVND (reference sequence). The CDR3 is made up of 14 amino acids. V dropped 7 bases and J dropped 6 bases, with 16 bases sitting between them. DNA for the CDR3: TGTGCCAGTACATCCGCGGGACGGCTAAACATTCAGTACTTC. Its protein is CASTSAGRLNIQYF.

This clone was seen a handful of times. V is TRBV25-1 and J is TRBJ2-3; possibly TRBD1 for D (6 bases). CDR3 length: 12 amino acids. Germline V gene sequence: CDR1 MGHDK, CDR2 SYGVNS. The V end lost 9 bases, the J end lost 6 bases, and 13 bases lay between the germline ends. For the CDR3, the DNA is TGTGCCAGTTTACAGGGTCGGGATACGCAGTATTTT. As protein: CASLQGRDTQYF.

The chain uses TRBV7-2 and TRBJ2-3, with 8 bases that match TRBD2. The CDR3 has 17 residues. The V and J ends lost 5 bases and 2 bases, in that order; junction bases with no gene match: 12. Per germline, CDR1 SGHTA and CDR2 FQGNSA. The CDR3 coding sequence is TGTGCCAGCAGCAAGGGGTTGCGAGCGGGAGCCACAGATACGCAGTATTTT. Its protein product is CASSKGLRAGATDTQYF. Combining the CDR3 with reference TRBV7-2 and TRBJ2-3 gives the whole variable domain GAGVSQSPSNKVTEKGKDVELRCDPISGHTALYWYRQSLGQGLEFLIYFQGNSAPDKSGLPSDRFSAERTGGSVSTLTIQRTQQEDSAVYLCASSKGLRAGATDTQYFGPGTRLTVL.

The V gene is TRBV5-1, the J gene TRBJ2-3; no clear D. The V gene's germline CDR1 is SGHRS and CDR2 YFSETQ. V lost 0 bases and J lost 2, with 7 bases in between. The CDR3 totals 14 residues. The CDR3 nucleotides are TGCGCCAGCAGCTTGGGGCACAACACAGATACGCAGTATTTT. This gives the protein CASSLGHNTDTQYF.

CDR3: CASSGLAGARYEQYF. The CDR3 nucleotides are TGTGCCAGCAGCGGACTAGCGGGAGCCCGCTACGAGCAGTACTTC. This chain connects TRBV7-9 to TRBJ2-7, with 13 bases matching TRBD2. After removal of 5 bases from V and 3 bases from J, the junction contained 4 bases not matched to a gene. Germline values: CDR1 SEHNR, CDR2 FQNEAQ (reference sequence). CDR3 length: 15 amino acids. The full variable domain, with the rest looked up from reference TRBV7-9 and TRBJ2-7, is DTGVSQNPRHKITKRGQNVTFRCDPISEHNRLYWYRQTLGQGPEFLTYFQNEAQLEKSRLLSDRFSAERPKGSFSTLEIQRTEQGDSAMYLCASSGLAGARYEQYFGPGTRLTVT.